This T cell receptor (beta chain) was identified during a study of blood T cell repertoires in COVID-19. Study information: Acute-phase and convalescent COVID-19 samples originated in the United States, Italy and Spain. From T cells, B-cell-depleted T cells, or PBMCs came the material, which was cDNA or gDNA.

This clone was seen just once. Losses at the gene ends were 7 bases for V and 4 bases for J; bases not matched to a gene: 6. The CDR3 has 14 amino acids. The V gene's germline CDR1 is SNHLY and CDR2 FYNNEI. Original data processing: Researchers report that nucleated cell counts were estimated from reference gene primer amplification. This table comes from immunoSEQ multiplex PCR, and its TCRdb copy is limited to in-frame clones, with some not included. V and J calls and clone size are those listed in that table; D and trimming were worked out from the DNA. The sample yields 40,000 to 45,000 clones, around nine tenths seen once.

The chain carries TRBV2 and TRBJ1-4; 7 bases align to TRBD1. What was sequenced was peripheral blood. The sequence was collected from a man aged 35 to 55 with COVID-19, enrolled during active disease. Written as DNA, the CDR3 is TGTGCCAGCAAACCGGGACAGAGTAATGAAAAACTGTTTTTT. Translation: CASKPGQSNEKLFF.